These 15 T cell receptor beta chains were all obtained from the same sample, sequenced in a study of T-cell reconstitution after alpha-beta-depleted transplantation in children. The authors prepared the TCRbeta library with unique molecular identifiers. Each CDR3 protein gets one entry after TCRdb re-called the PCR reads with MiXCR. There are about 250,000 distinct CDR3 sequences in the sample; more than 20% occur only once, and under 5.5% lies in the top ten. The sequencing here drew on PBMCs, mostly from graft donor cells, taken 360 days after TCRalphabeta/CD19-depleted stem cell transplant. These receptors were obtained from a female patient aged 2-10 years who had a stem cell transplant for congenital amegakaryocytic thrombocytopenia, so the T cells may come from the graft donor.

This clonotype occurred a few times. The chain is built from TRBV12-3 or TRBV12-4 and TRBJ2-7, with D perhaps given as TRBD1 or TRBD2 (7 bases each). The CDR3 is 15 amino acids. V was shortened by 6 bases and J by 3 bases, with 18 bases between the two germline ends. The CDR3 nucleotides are TGTGCCAGCAGCGCTAAAACAGGGGAGGGCTACGAGCAGTACTTC. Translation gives CASSAKTGEGYEQYF.

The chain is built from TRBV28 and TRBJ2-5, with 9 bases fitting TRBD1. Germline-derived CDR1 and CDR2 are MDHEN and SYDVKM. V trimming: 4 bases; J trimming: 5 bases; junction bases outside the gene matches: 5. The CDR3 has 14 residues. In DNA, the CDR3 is TGTGCCAGCAGTTCCACAGGGGGCCCGGAGACCCAGTACTTC. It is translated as CASSSTGGPETQYF.

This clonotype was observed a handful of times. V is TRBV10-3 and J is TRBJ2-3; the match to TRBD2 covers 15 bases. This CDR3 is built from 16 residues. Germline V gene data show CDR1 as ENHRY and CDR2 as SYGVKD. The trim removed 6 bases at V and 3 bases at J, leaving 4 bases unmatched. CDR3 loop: CAISSGTSGRTDTQYF. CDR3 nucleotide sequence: TGTGCCATCAGCTCCGGGACTAGCGGGAGGACAGATACGCAGTATTTT.

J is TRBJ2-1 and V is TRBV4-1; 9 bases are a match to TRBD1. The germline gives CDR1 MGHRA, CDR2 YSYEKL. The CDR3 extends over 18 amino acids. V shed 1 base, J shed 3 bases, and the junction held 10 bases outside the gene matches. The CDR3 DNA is TGCGCCAGCAGCCAAGGAGATACACCGGGACAGGGCTACAATGAGCAGTTCTTC. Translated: CASSQGDTPGQGYNEQFF.

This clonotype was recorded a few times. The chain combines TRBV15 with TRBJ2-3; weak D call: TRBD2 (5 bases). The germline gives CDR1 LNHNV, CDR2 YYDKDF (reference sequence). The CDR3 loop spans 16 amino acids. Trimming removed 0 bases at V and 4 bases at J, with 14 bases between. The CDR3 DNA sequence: TGTGCCACCAGCAGAGAAGCGGCCCAGAGATCAGATACGCAGTATTTT. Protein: CATSREAAQRSDTQYF.

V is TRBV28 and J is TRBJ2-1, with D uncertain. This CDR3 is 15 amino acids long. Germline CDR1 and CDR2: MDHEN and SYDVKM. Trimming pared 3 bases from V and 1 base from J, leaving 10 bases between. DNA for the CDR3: TGTGCCAGCAGTTTGGTGGTCAGGTCCTACAATGAGCAGTTCTTC. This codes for CASSLVVRSYNEQFF.

In DNA form, the CDR3 reads TGTGCCAGCCGGAGGTGGGAGACCCAGTACTTC. Amino acids: CASRRWETQYF. This sequence joins TRBV6-2 or TRBV6-3 and TRBJ2-5, with D tentatively TRBD2 (5 bases). CDR1 and CDR2 (germline): MNHEY, SVGEGT. The CDR3 covers 11 residues. The ends were cut back, 8 bases at V and 5 bases at J, with 9 bases in the middle.

The CDR3 region is CASSLDDRGDLIPYEQYF. CDR3 DNA sequence: TGCGCCAGCAGCTTAGACGACAGGGGCGACCTCATTCCCTACGAGCAGTACTTC. This chain links TRBV5-1 with TRBJ2-7; 8 bases line up with TRBD1. This CDR3 contains 18 residues. With 2 bases clipped from V and 2 bases from J, the junction kept 15 bases outside the gene matches. CDR1 SGHRS and CDR2 YFSETQ come from the germline V gene.

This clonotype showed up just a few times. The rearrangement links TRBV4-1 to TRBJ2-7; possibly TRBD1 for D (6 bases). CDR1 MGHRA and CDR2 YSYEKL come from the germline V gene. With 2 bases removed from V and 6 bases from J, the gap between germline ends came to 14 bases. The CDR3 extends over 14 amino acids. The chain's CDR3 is CASSQIGGAGEQYF. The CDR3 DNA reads TGCGCCAGCAGCCAAATTGGGGGCGCGGGCGAGCAGTACTTC.

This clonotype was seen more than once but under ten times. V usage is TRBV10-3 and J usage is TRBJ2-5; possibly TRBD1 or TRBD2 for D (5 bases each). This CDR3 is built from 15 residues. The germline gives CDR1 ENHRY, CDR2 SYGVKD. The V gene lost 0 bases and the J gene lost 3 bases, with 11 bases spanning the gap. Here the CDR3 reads CAISESGPPKETQYF. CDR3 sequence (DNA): TGTGCCATCAGTGAGTCGGGACCTCCGAAAGAGACCCAGTACTTC.

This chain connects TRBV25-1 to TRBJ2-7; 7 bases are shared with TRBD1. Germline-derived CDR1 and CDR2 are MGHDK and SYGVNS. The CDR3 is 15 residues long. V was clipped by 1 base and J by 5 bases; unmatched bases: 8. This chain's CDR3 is CASSESDRVFDEQYF. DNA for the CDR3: TGTGCCAGCAGTGAATCTGACAGGGTGTTTGACGAGCAGTACTTC.

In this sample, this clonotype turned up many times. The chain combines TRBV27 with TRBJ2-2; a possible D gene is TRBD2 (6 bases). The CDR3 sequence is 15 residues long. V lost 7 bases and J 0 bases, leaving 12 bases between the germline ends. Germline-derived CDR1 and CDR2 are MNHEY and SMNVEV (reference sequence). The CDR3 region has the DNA TGTGCCAGCACCCGGGACTTCTCGAACACCGGGGAGCTGTTTTTT. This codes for CASTRDFSNTGELFF.

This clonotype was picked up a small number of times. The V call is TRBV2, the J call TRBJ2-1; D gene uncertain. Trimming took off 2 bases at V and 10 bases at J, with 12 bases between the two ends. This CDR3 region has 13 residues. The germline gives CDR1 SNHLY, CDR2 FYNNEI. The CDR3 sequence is CASSESSGLEQFF. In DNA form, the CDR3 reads TGTGCCAGCAGTGAATCCTCCGGGCTAGAGCAGTTCTTC. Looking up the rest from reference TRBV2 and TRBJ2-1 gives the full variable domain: EPEVTQTPSHQVTQMGQEVILRCVPISNHLYFYWYRQILGQKVEFLVSFYNNEISEKSEIFDDQFSVERPDGSNFTLKIRSTKLEDSAMYFCASSESSGLEQFFGPGTRLTVL.

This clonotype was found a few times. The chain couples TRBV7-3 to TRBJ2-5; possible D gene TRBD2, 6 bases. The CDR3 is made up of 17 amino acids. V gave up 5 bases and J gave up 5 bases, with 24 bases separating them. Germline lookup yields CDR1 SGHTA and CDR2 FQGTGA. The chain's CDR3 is CASSPRGWRDPSETQYF. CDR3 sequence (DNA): TGTGCCAGCAGCCCACGCGGGTGGCGGGACCCCTCGGAGACCCAGTACTTC.

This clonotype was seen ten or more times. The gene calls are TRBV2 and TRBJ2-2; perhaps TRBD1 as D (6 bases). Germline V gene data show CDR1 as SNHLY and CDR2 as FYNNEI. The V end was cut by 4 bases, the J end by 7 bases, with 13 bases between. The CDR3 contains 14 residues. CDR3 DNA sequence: TGTGCCAGCAGTGTTAACAGGGTGGACGGGGAGCTGTTTTTT. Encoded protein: CASSVNRVDGELFF.